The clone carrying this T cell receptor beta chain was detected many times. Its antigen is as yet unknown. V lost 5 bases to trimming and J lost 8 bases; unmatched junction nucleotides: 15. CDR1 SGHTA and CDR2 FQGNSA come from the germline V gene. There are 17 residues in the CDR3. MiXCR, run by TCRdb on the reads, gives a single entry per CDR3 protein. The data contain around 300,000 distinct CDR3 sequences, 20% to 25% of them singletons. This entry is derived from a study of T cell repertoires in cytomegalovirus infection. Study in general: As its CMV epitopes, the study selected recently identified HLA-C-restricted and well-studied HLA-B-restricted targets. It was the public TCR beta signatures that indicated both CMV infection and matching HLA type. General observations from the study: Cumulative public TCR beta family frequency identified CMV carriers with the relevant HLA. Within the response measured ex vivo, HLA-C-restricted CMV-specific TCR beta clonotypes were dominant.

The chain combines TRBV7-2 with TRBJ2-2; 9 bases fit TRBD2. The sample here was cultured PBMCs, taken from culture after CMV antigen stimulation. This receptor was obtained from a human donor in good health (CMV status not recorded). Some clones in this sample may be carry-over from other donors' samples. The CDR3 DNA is TGTGCCAGCAGCGAGGCGTACGCGGGAGGGACGAGGGGGGAGCTGTTTTTT. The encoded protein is CASSEAYAGGTRGELFF.